The entry below gives a single TCR beta chain sequence along with its context. Its specificity is not known. Some clones are missing from TCRdb's copy, which holds only in-frame ones; the method was immunoSEQ multiplex PCR. The sample consists of about 11,000 clones, approximately 85% of them appearing once. This sample's time point: neoterminal ileum biopsy at postoperative endoscopy, about 6 months after surgery. This entry belongs to a study of T cell repertoires in ileal Crohn's disease. The wider study: Operated complications were stricturing disease (roughly 60%) and penetrating disease (39%).

The length of the CDR3 is 11 residues. Germline V gene lookup returns CDR1 MNHEY and CDR2 SVGAGI. Trimming stripped 4 bases from V and 9 bases from J, with 9 bases between. Study-wide results and caveats: Endoscopic recurrence occurred in every patient whose clonality exceeded 26.8%. Compared with CD4 T cells, sorted CD8 cells carried more expanded clones.

Sequencing was done on a sample of ileal tissue. The J gene is TRBJ1-1, the V gene TRBV6-5; no clear D. The TCR sequence derives from an adult with Crohn's disease. The CDR3 region is CASSFQRKAFF. In DNA form, the CDR3 reads TGTGCCAGCAGTTTTCAGCGGAAAGCTTTCTTT.